The 14 T cell receptor beta chains presented below share a single source sample, sequenced in a study of T cell responses to AZD1222 COVID-19 vaccine (dated by TCRdb to about 2021). Library generation was performed with the immunoSEQ multiplex PCR assay. TCRdb holds this immuneACCESS table with in-frame rearrangements only. Some clones are missing; in checked studies, unresolved V genes explain under half, and the rest has no known cause. This sample gives fewer than 150,000 clones in total; 70% to 90% of them show up just once. The ten largest make up 6.5% of the sample. Taken with the paper, the label for time point translates to: about 28 days (+/-7) after the second vaccine dose. Sequences were derived from peripheral blood, sampled 28 days after the second AZD1222 dose. These receptors all come from an adult who received the AZD1222 COVID-19 vaccine.

The rearrangement links TRBV3-1 (or the pseudogene TRBV3-2) to TRBJ1-2, with 7 bases matching TRBD1. CDR3 size: 15 residues. Per germline, CDR1 LGHDT and CDR2 YNNKEL (reference sequence). The ends lost 3 bases at V and 1 base at J; junction bases unmatched: 5. CDR3 sequence (DNA): TGTGCCAGCAGCCAGAGGGGACAGCATAACTATGGCTACACCTTC. It codes for CASSQRGQHNYGYTF.

The gene calls are TRBV27 and TRBJ1-1, with a possible D match to TRBD1 (5 bases). The CDR3 length is 14 residues. With 6 bases removed from V and 4 bases from J, the gap between germline ends came to 15 bases. CDR1 is MNHEY, CDR2 SMNVEV, per germline (reference sequence). CDR3 DNA: TGTGCCAGCAGGGAAAGCAGGGCGGTCACTGAAGCTTTCTTT. Translated, it gives CASRESRAVTEAFF.

This sequence joins TRBV11-3 and TRBJ2-2; no clear D gene. Germline V lookup: CDR1 SGHNT, CDR2 YENEEA. Trimming removed 0 bases at V and 3 bases at J, with 5 bases between. The CDR3 consists of 14 residues. The CDR3 here is CASSLDADTGELFF. CDR3 nucleotide sequence: TGTGCCAGCAGCTTAGATGCCGACACCGGGGAGCTGTTTTTT.

V and J are TRBV7-2 and TRBJ2-3; 11 bases map to TRBD2. From germline, CDR1 is SGHTA and CDR2 FQGNSA. The V segment lost 5 bases and the J segment 4 bases; nucleotides outside the gene matches: 5. The CDR3 is 15 amino acids. CDR3 sequence: CASSLLAGVSDTQYF. CDR3 coding DNA: TGTGCCAGCAGCCTACTAGCGGGGGTCTCAGATACGCAGTATTTT.

The V gene is TRBV9, the J gene TRBJ2-1, with TRBD2 as a possible D gene (6 bases). This CDR3 has 14 amino acids. Trimming removed 2 bases at V and 5 bases at J, with 11 bases between. Germline CDR1 is SGDLS and CDR2 is YYNGEE. CDR3 in amino acids: CASSVGGDHNEQFF. In DNA, the CDR3 is TGTGCCAGCAGCGTTGGAGGGGACCACAATGAGCAGTTCTTC.

The gene calls are TRBV11-1 and TRBJ2-1, with D maybe TRBD1 (5 bases). Germline CDR1 and CDR2: SGHAT and FQDESV (reference sequence). This CDR3 comprises 16 residues. V lost 4 bases to trimming and J lost 0 bases, with 13 bases between them. The CDR3 sequence is CASSSGSTRSYNEQFF. In nucleotides, the CDR3 is TGTGCCAGCAGCTCAGGGTCGACGCGCTCCTACAATGAGCAGTTCTTC. Supplemented by reference TRBV11-1 and TRBJ2-1, the full variable domain reads EAEVAQSPRYKITEKSQAVAFWCDPISGHATLYWYRQILGQGPELLVQFQDESVVDDSQLPKDRFSAERLKGVDSTLKIQPAELGDSAMYLCASSSGSTRSYNEQFFGPGTRLTVL.

The chain uses TRBV6-2 or TRBV6-3 and TRBJ1-5, with D uncertain. This CDR3 contains 12 residues. Germline values: CDR1 MNHEY, CDR2 SVGEGT. V lost 6 bases to trimming and J lost 2 bases, with 5 bases between them. CDR3 nucleotides: TGTGCCAGCAGCAGGCGCAATCAGCCCCAGCATTTT. It translates to CASSRRNQPQHF.

The chain uses TRBV6-1 and TRBJ1-2; 8 nucleotides agree with TRBD1. CDR3 size: 15 residues. The germline gives CDR1 MNHNS, CDR2 SASEGT. V shed 0 bases and J 6 bases; nucleotides not matched to a gene: 6. The CDR3 DNA reads as TGTGCCAGCAGTGAAGCAGGGGACAGGCCCCATGGCTACACCTTC. It is translated as CASSEAGDRPHGYTF.

Points on this clone: Other DNA sequences from this sample encode an identical CDR3 as well. The chain employs TRBV5-1 and TRBJ2-5; D is unresolved. Trimming left V 2 bases short and J 0 bases short, with 2 bases between. CDR1 SGHRS and CDR2 YFSETQ come from the germline V gene. The CDR3 length is 12 residues. The CDR3 bases are TGCGCCAGCAGCTTAGACCAAGAGACCCAGTACTTC. As protein: CASSLDQETQYF.

The CDR3 loop is CASSSSGGATDTQYF. CDR3 nucleotides: TGTGCCAGCAGCTCTAGCGGGGGGGCTACAGATACGCAGTATTTT. V usage is TRBV5-6 and J usage is TRBJ2-3, with 12 nucleotides matching TRBD2. The CDR3 is made up of 15 amino acids. Losses at the gene ends were 3 bases for V and 3 bases for J; bases not matched to a gene: 2. Germline V gene sequence: CDR1 SGHDT, CDR2 YYEEEE.

V and J are TRBV19 and TRBJ1-3; 8 nucleotides align to TRBD1. There are 15 residues in the CDR3. Trimming took 7 bases from V and 4 from J; bases not matched to a gene: 9. Looked up from germline, CDR1 is LNHDA and CDR2 is SQIVND (reference sequence). As DNA, the CDR3 is TGTGCCAGTATTCCCCCAGGGGGCGAAGGAAACACCATATATTTT. This gives the protein CASIPPGGEGNTIYF.

The rearrangement links TRBV6-2 or TRBV6-3 to TRBJ1-2; D ambiguous. Germline lookup yields CDR1 MNHEY and CDR2 SVGEGT. V lost 3 bases to trimming and J lost 4 bases, with 9 bases between them. The CDR3 contains 13 residues. The CDR3 nucleotides are TGTGCCAGCAGTTATGCGAGTTCCTATGGCTACACCTTC. Encoded protein: CASSYASSYGYTF.

The rearrangement links TRBV6-5 to TRBJ2-5; 7 bases align to TRBD1. This CDR3 spans 14 amino acids. CDR1 and CDR2 from the germline V gene are MNHEY and SVGAGI. V was pared by 5 bases and J by 4 bases, with 7 bases of the junction left unmatched. The CDR3 DNA is TGTGCCAGCAGTACCCCCCGGACAGGAGAGACCCAGTACTTC. Protein product: CASSTPRTGETQYF.

This chain joins TRBV24-1 and TRBJ1-2; no firm D call. The length of the CDR3 is 12 residues. V shed 4 bases and J shed 9 bases, with 11 bases lying between them. Germline values: CDR1 KGHDR, CDR2 SFDVKD. The CDR3 is CATSDSLRSYTF. The CDR3 region has the DNA TGTGCCACCAGTGACTCACTTCGGAGCTACACCTTC.